This T cell receptor (beta chain) appears in the sequencing data of a study of blood T cells in healthy people across ages (dated by TCRdb to between 2014 and 2017). About the full investigation: In model experiments, roughly one uniquely barcoded TCR beta cDNA molecule per two T cells was captured by template switching. To track age-related changes in TCR beta repertoire diversity, the study relied on deep sequencing normalized with unique cDNA molecular identifiers. To avoid experimental bias, donors of different ages were distributed randomly across sequencing lanes. Four age groups were formed from the donors: young (average approximately 17 years), middle-aged (approximately 39), aged (over 55) and long-lived (more than 75). For two donors (one aged 18 to 30 and one aged 80 or older), the study analyzed two additional independent replicas of 1 million unique cDNA reads from the same blood draw.

This clonotype was counted a few times. Its antigen is unknown. Base quality data are lacking; no much larger clone is found one base away. From cysteine to phenylalanine, the CDR3 is 14 amino acids long. The kept DNA is CDR3 alone, 42 bases in frame from the first base. Looking up the germline V gene yields CDR1 SGHRS and CDR2 YFSETQ. V was cut back by 4 bases and J by 8 bases, leaving a gap of 13 bases between them. Libraries were built with 5' RACE. The sequencer listed for this sample is Illumina HiSeq 2500. A second roughly 7 to 12 cycle PCR used a sample-barcoded 5' primer and a J-beta primer mix. A template-switch 5' adaptor carrying 12 random nucleotides introduced a unique molecular identifier onto each TCR beta cDNA molecule. Each sample yielded at least 3 million CDR3-containing paired-end reads. First-strand cDNA was synthesized from all RNA with the Mint cDNA synthesis kit, primed by a TRBC-specific oligonucleotide. Following uracil-DNA glycosylase treatment, all cDNA underwent a first 18-cycle PCR with the universal primers M1SS and BC2_uni_R. As for the original processing: For normalization, 1 million high-quality reads were randomly selected from each sample, with every read carrying a distinct molecular identifier. Instead of being binned into consensus sequences, reads that shared molecular identifiers were thrown out. CDR3 identification, clonotype clustering and error correction used MiTCR with a Q25 quality threshold and the strictest error-elimination algorithm. A nonparametric unseen species model with Euler transformation was used to estimate lower-bound total TCR beta diversity. TCRdb reprocessing: public reads trimmed at Q25 with fastp, clones called with MiXCR, in-frame beta chains kept. CDR3 protein sequences are deduplicated, and each keeps its most common genes and DNA. TCRdb, rather than the study authors, made the V and J calls. In this sample the table shows hundreds of thousands of distinct CDR3 sequences, under 65% of which occur a single time. The ten biggest clones cover around 37% of the sample.

General conclusions and limits of the study: Because the CMV infection status of the donors was unknown, age-related changes in expanded clonotypes may potentially have been confounded. Compared with the aged group, the long-lived group had more naive CD4+ T cells, fewer expanded clones and increased TCR diversity, suggesting age selection. The percentage of naive T cells measured by flow cytometry correlated strongly with observed TCR beta diversity. Since profiling was done on bulk unsorted PBMCs, naive and antigen-experienced compartments could not be conclusively compared. Estimates of total diversity based on one million sequenced T cells were regarded as lower bounds and as underestimates. As age increased, observed TCR beta diversity per million T cells dropped in a roughly linear way, and a significant reduction was already evident by age 40.

Donors were 35 to 40 systemically healthy Caucasian individuals from Russia aged 6 to 90 years. About 9.6 milliliters of peripheral blood were collected from each donor into EDTA-treated Vacutainer tubes. PBMCs were isolated by Ficoll-Paque density-gradient centrifugation, with at least 7 million obtained per sample. Total RNA was extracted from PBMCs with Trizol reagent, with at least 5.5 micrograms obtained per sample. For every donor, an aliquot of PBMCs went through flow cytometry to measure the percentages of naive CD45RAhigh/CD27high T cells. The receptor comes from a man between 60 and 75 years old in good health. The sequenced material came from blood. The chain joins TRBV5-1 to TRBJ1-6; the D gene is perhaps TRBD1, on 6 matching bases. The CDR3 protein sequence reads: CASSPTAGDSPLHF. The DNA reads as follows: TGCGCCAGCAGCCCCACAGCAGGGGATTCACCCCTCCACTTT.